The present T cell receptor (beta chain) was sequenced within a study of regulatory T cells in long-lasting Graves disease. Study-wide background: The study counted Graves' disease as persistent given over 5 years of antithyroid drugs and positive TSH receptor antibodies.

In the case of this clonotype: Its antigen remains unknown.

Study-wide points: Study of thyroid tissue was not done, with only peripheral blood studied.

The CDR3 has 17 amino acids. Germline trimming cut 6 bases from V and 0 bases from J; bases unmatched to any gene: 7. Germline-derived CDR1 and CDR2 are MDHEN and SYDVKM. Arm-PCR of CDR3 regions and iRepertoire HTBI primers were used to build TCR beta libraries. A single record per CDR3 protein comes from TCRdb applying MiXCR to the multiplex PCR reads. The sample records around 400,000 distinct CDR3 sequences, approximately 23% being singletons. Time point denoted: persistent/refractory GD, antithyroid drugs over 5 years with positive TRAb. Generation of the TCR library employed RNA extracted from PBMCs. A blood draw put about 9 milliliters of peripheral blood into EDTA tubes.

The input for sequencing was peripheral blood mononuclear cells (PBMCs), taken when the disease was refractory, from a patient treated with antithyroid drugs. The V gene is TRBV28, the J gene TRBJ1-5; 11 bases are shared with TRBD1. The sequence was obtained from a middle-aged woman with Graves disease. The CDR3 sequence: CASRAGTGGYSNQPQHF. The CDR3 bases are TGTGCCAGCAGGGCCGGGACAGGGGGGTATAGCAATCAGCCCCAGCATTTT.